This entry lists 32 T cell receptor beta chains sequenced from one sample in a study of T cells after yellow fever vaccination. TCRdb re-called the 5' RACE reads through MiXCR, storing one row per CDR3 protein. In the table there are 360,000 or so distinct CDR3 sequences, 11% of which are singletons. Sequencing was performed on PBMCs, taken on the day of the first yellow fever vaccination. These receptors were taken from a man aged 18 to 29 who received the YFV17D yellow fever vaccine.

This clonotype was counted a few times. J is TRBJ2-7 and V is TRBV9, with a weak D call TRBD2 (6 bases). CDR1 SGDLS and CDR2 YYNGEE come from the germline V gene. This CDR3 is 14 amino acids long. V was trimmed by 1 base and J by 2 bases, leaving 10 bases between them. The CDR3 DNA reads as TGTGCCAGCAGCGTAAGGGACTCCGCCTACGAGCAGTACTTC. The encoded protein is CASSVRDSAYEQYF.

V is TRBV5-1 and J is TRBJ1-1; D is unresolved. From germline, CDR1 is SGHRS and CDR2 YFSETQ. V was clipped by 3 bases and J by 1 base, with 10 bases between them. The CDR3 spans 14 residues. CDR3 nucleotide sequence: TGCGCCAGCAGCTACGGTGGGAGGAACACTGAAGCTTTCTTT. It encodes CASSYGGRNTEAFF.

CDR3 amino acids: CASRGIMGGKADYEQYF. The CDR3 bases are TGCGCCAGCAGGGGGATCATGGGTGGGAAGGCGGACTACGAGCAGTACTTC. The chain couples TRBV5-1 to TRBJ2-7; no reliable D call. V was shortened by 5 bases and J by 3 bases, with 24 bases between the two germline ends. The CDR3 has 17 amino acids. Looked up from germline, CDR1 is SGHRS and CDR2 is YFSETQ.

This clonotype has more than one count but fewer than ten. This chain joins TRBV18 and TRBJ2-1; the match to TRBD2 covers 7 bases. Germline V gene data show CDR1 as KGHSH and CDR2 as LQKENI. V was clipped by 3 bases and J by 9 bases; unmatched bases: 8. The CDR3 is 14 residues long. The CDR3 bases are TGTGCCAGCTCACCCGTCAGCGGGGAAGTTGAGCAGTTCTTC. Its protein is CASSPVSGEVEQFF.

This chain connects TRBV12-3 or TRBV12-4 to TRBJ2-7, with D perhaps matching TRBD1 or TRBD2 (5 bases each). V was clipped by 4 bases and J by 3 bases, with 10 bases between them. This CDR3 comprises 13 residues. CDR3 sequence reads: CASSWDQGYEQYF. DNA of the CDR3: TGTGCCAGCAGTTGGGACCAAGGCTACGAGCAGTACTTC.

Only a few counts were recorded for this clonotype. The chain has TRBV4-3 and TRBJ1-1, with D perhaps matching TRBD1 (6 bases). The CDR3 consists of 17 residues. From germline, CDR1 is LGHNA and CDR2 YSLEER. Trimming took 1 base from V and 1 from J, leaving 16 bases between them. As DNA, the CDR3 is TGCGCCAGCAGCCAAGTCTGGAACGCGGGACAGAACACTGAAGCTTTCTTT. It yields the protein CASSQVWNAGQNTEAFF.

As for this clonotype: A single base separates this from a much larger clone, so it may be a read error. The chain joins TRBV7-2 to TRBJ2-3, with D maybe TRBD2 (6 bases). Germline lookup yields CDR1 SGHTA and CDR2 FQGNSA. The CDR3 sequence is 16 residues long. For the CDR3, the DNA is TGTGCCAGCAGCTTAGCCCCTAGCGATGGTCCGGATACGCCGTATTTT. Translation: CASSLAPSDGPDTPYF.

This clonotype was seen more than once but under ten times. This sequence joins TRBV11-2 and TRBJ2-3; the D is unclear. Germline V gene lookup returns CDR1 SGHAT and CDR2 FQNNGV. The length of the CDR3 is 15 residues. V was pared by 1 base and J by 0 bases, with 8 bases between. CDR3 sequence (DNA): TGTGCCAGCAGCTTAGGCCGTTCTAGCACAGATACGCAGTATTTT. This encodes CASSLGRSSTDTQYF.

This chain joins TRBV29-1 and TRBJ1-2; TRBD1 agrees at 11 bases. Germline V lookup: CDR1 SQVTM, CDR2 ANQGSEA. This CDR3 comprises 15 residues. Trimming took 0 bases from V and 3 from J; bases not matched to a gene: 3. DNA for the CDR3: TGCAGCGTTGAAGATCGGGGACAGGGGGACTATGGCTACACCTTC. Translation gives CSVEDRGQGDYGYTF.

This clonotype has a handful of counts. In nucleotides, the CDR3 is TGTGCCAGTAGTTTGGGCCAGGGCGTAGTCTACGAGCAGTACTTC. Amino acids: CASSLGQGVVYEQYF. The chain is built from TRBV19 and TRBJ2-7; maybe TRBD1 (5 bases). Germline CDR1 is LNHDA and CDR2 is SQIVND (reference sequence). The CDR3 is 15 residues long. V lost 5 bases and J lost 3, with 17 bases in between.

V gene TRBV20-1 combines with J gene TRBJ1-3, with D unresolved. The V and J ends lost 3 bases and 2 bases respectively, with 2 bases between them. This CDR3 contains 11 residues. The germline gives CDR1 DFQATT, CDR2 SNEGSKA (reference sequence). This CDR3 is CSARAGNTIYF. The CDR3 DNA follows: TGCAGTGCTAGGGCTGGAAACACCATATATTTT.

V gene TRBV5-1 combines with J gene TRBJ1-1; a possible D gene is TRBD1 (5 bases). The germline V gene has CDR1 SGHRS and CDR2 YFSETQ. Trimming removed 3 bases at V and 5 bases at J, with 17 bases between. The CDR3 extends over 15 amino acids. The CDR3 DNA is TGCGCCAGCAGCTCTGAATCCGGGGCTGGGACTGAAGCTTTCTTT. This encodes CASSSESGAGTEAFF.

This clonotype was found once. This rearrangement joins TRBV7-8 to TRBJ2-5, with 13 bases that match TRBD2. J gave up 5 bases and V 6 bases, and 6 bases lay outside the gene matches. The CDR3 sequence is 15 residues long. The germline CDR1 and CDR2 sequences are SGHVS and FQNEAQ. The CDR3 DNA follows: TGTGCCAGCAGGCCCACTAGCGGGGGGGGTGAGACCCAGTACTTC. It translates to CASRPTSGGGETQYF. The variable domain in full, completed from reference TRBV7-8 and TRBJ2-5, reads GAGVSQSPRYKVAKRGQDVALRCDPISGHVSLFWYQQALGQGPEFLTYFQNEAQLDKSGLPSDRFFAERPEGSVSTLKIQRTQQEDSAVYLCASRPTSGGGETQYFGPGTRLLVL.

The rearrangement joins TRBV27 to TRBJ1-6; D is uncertain. This CDR3 contains 16 residues. Trimming took 2 bases from V and 0 from J, leaving 8 bases between them. Germline V gene data show CDR1 as MNHEY and CDR2 as SMNVEV (reference sequence). The CDR3 nucleotides read TGTGCCAGCAGTTTAGGATCAAGCTCCTATAATTCACCCCTCCACTTT. This translates into CASSLGSSSYNSPLHF.

In its sample, this clonotype was seen a few times. The chain carries TRBV7-9 and TRBJ2-3; no clear D gene. Trimming removed 3 bases at V and 3 bases at J, with 16 bases between. Germline lookup yields CDR1 SEHNR and CDR2 FQNEAQ (reference sequence). The CDR3 contains 16 residues. The CDR3, as DNA: TGTGCCAGCAGCTTGGCTAAAGTAAAGGGTACAGATACGCAGTATTTT. Its translation: CASSLAKVKGTDTQYF.

The chain joins TRBV5-1 to TRBJ1-2; D ambiguous. V was cut by 1 base and J by 3 bases, with 10 bases left in between. This CDR3 region has 14 residues. The germline gives CDR1 SGHRS, CDR2 YFSETQ. Written as DNA, the CDR3 is TGCGCCAGCAGCTTGTTTTCAGGAGACTATGGCTACACCTTC. It yields the protein CASSLFSGDYGYTF.

This chain connects TRBV12-3 or TRBV12-4 to TRBJ1-6; TRBD1 aligns across 8 bases. V was pared by 4 bases and J by 9 bases, with 2 bases of the junction left unmatched. The CDR3 has 13 amino acids. The CDR3 nucleotides read TGTGCCAGCAGTTCCGGACAGGGTTCACCCCTCCACTTT. This gives the protein CASSSGQGSPLHF.

This clonotype appeared many times. The junction and the germline gene differ at one end; a read error may be behind it. The rearrangement uses TRBV7-9 and TRBJ2-2; D remains unclear. The germline gives CDR1 SEHNR, CDR2 FQNEAQ (reference sequence). The CDR3 totals 12 residues. The chain's CDR3 is CASSLGSGELFF. DNA for the CDR3: TGCGCCAGCAGCTTGGGTTCCGGGGAGCTGTTTTTT. Full variable domain (remainder filled in from reference TRBV7-9 and TRBJ2-2): DTGVSQNPRHKITKRGQNVTFRCDPISEHNRLYWYRQTLGQGPEFLTYFQNEAQLEKSRLLSDRFSAERPKGSFSTLEIQRTEQGDSAMYLCASSLGSGELFFGEGSRLTVL.

This clonotype occurred a few times. This rearrangement joins TRBV12-3 or TRBV12-4 to TRBJ2-2; D gene unclear. The CDR3 is 15 residues long. V shed 3 bases and J shed 0 bases, with 8 bases lying between them. CDR3 sequence reads: CASSFTVTNTGELFF. DNA of the CDR3: TGTGCCAGCAGTTTTACAGTCACGAACACCGGGGAGCTGTTTTTT.

This clonotype came up a few times. The chain carries TRBV10-3 and TRBJ2-1; no definite D call. Germline assignment: CDR1 ENHRY and CDR2 SYGVKD. Trimming took 7 bases from V and 10 from J, leaving 17 bases between them. The CDR3 covers 13 residues. The CDR3 region is CAITIGPLEEQFF. The CDR3 DNA sequence: TGTGCCATCACCATAGGACCCCTGGAGGAGCAGTTCTTC.

This chain links TRBV14 with TRBJ1-1; D not resolved. V shed 1 base and J shed 4 bases, with 13 bases lying between them. CDR1 is SGHDN and CDR2 is FVKESK in the germline V gene. This CDR3 has 15 residues. The CDR3 protein is CASSQARGDGTEAFF. The CDR3 DNA reads as TGTGCCAGCAGCCAAGCGCGGGGAGATGGCACTGAAGCTTTCTTT.

The J gene is TRBJ2-5, the V gene TRBV18; D possibly uses TRBD1 or TRBD2 (5 bases each). Germline-derived CDR1 and CDR2 are KGHSH and LQKENI. V was cut by 3 bases and J by 5 bases, with 13 bases left in between. The CDR3 spans 14 residues. The CDR3 reads CASSPSGTGETQYF. In DNA form, the CDR3 reads TGTGCCAGCTCACCGTCGGGGACGGGGGAGACCCAGTACTTC.

This clonotype was seen a few times. V gene TRBV6-5 combines with J gene TRBJ2-1; 11 nucleotides align to TRBD1. This CDR3 spans 15 amino acids. Germline assignment: CDR1 MNHEY and CDR2 SVGAGI. After removal of 3 bases from V and 12 bases from J, the junction contained 10 bases not matched to a gene. In DNA form, the CDR3 reads TGTGCCAGCAGTTATGCCGGGACAGGGGGTTATGGGCAGTTCTTC. Translating it yields CASSYAGTGGYGQFF.

This clonotype was detected many times. This chain links TRBV7-6 with TRBJ2-1, with 9 bases fitting TRBD1. This CDR3 is built from 13 residues. Germline assignment: CDR1 SGHVS and CDR2 FNYEAQ. Trimming at V came to 3 bases and at J to 6 bases, leaving 0 bases not matched to a gene. Here the CDR3 DNA reads TGTGCCAGCAGCTTGACAGGGGGCAATGAGCAGTTCTTC. It yields the protein CASSLTGGNEQFF.

This clonotype was seen at least ten times. The J gene is TRBJ2-2, the V gene TRBV7-2; 8 bases match TRBD1. Germline V gene data show CDR1 as SGHTA and CDR2 as FQGNSA. The junction had 7 bases not matched to a gene; V was cut back by 5 bases and J by 5 bases. The CDR3 length is 15 residues. CDR3 sequence reads: CASSRGQGFTGELFF. In DNA, the CDR3 is TGTGCCAGCAGCCGCGGACAGGGCTTTACCGGGGAGCTGTTTTTT.

This clonotype was counted a few times. V gene TRBV4-1 combines with J gene TRBJ1-1; possible D gene TRBD1, 5 bases. The CDR3 runs 15 residues. Germline V gene data show CDR1 as MGHRA and CDR2 as YSYEKL. V gave up 7 bases and J gave up 1 base, with 16 bases separating them. The chain's CDR3 is CASKTRPTENTEAFF. DNA for the CDR3: TGCGCCAGCAAAACGAGACCGACAGAGAACACTGAAGCTTTCTTT.

In this sample, this clonotype turned up a few times. The chain joins TRBV4-1 to TRBJ2-7, with TRBD2 as a possible D gene (5 bases). V was shortened by 2 bases and J by 2 bases, with 10 bases between the two germline ends. Germline assignment: CDR1 MGHRA and CDR2 YSYEKL. The CDR3 runs 14 residues. The CDR3 loop is CASSQPGKTYEQYF. CDR3 in DNA: TGCGCCAGCAGCCAACCGGGAAAGACCTACGAGCAGTACTTC.

This chain uses TRBV14 with TRBJ2-1; 9 nucleotides agree with TRBD2. The CDR3 is 16 amino acids. Germline CDR1 reads SGHDN; CDR2 reads FVKESK. Trimming at V came to 0 bases and at J to 8 bases, leaving 8 bases not matched to a gene. The CDR3 coding sequence is TGTGCCAGCAGCCAAGAACGGGGCGGGGGGGCCCATGAGCAGTTCTTC. Translated, it gives CASSQERGGGAHEQFF.

This clonotype was counted between two and nine times. This rearrangement joins TRBV6-1 to TRBJ1-5; no clear D. Trimming pared 6 bases from V and 0 bases from J, leaving 6 bases between. CDR3 length equals 13 residues. CDR1 and CDR2 (germline): MNHNS, SASEGT. The CDR3 DNA reads TGTGCCAGCAGCTCAAATAGCAATCAGCCCCAGCATTTT. Protein sequence: CASSSNSNQPQHF.

The chain links TRBV12-3 or TRBV12-4 to TRBJ1-1; D not certain. The CDR3 runs to 12 residues. Trimming cost V 3 bases and J 7 bases, with 9 bases left between them. CDR3 amino acids: CASSFSAGEAFF. The CDR3, as DNA: TGTGCCAGCAGTTTCAGTGCTGGTGAAGCTTTCTTT.

V is TRBV19 and J is TRBJ1-5; maybe TRBD1 (6 bases). The CDR3 loop spans 16 amino acids. V shed 10 bases and J shed 3 bases, with 22 bases lying between them. CDR1 and CDR2 from the germline V gene are LNHDA and SQIVND (reference sequence). The CDR3 protein is CATVDRGQIDNQPQHF. The CDR3 DNA reads as TGTGCCACCGTCGATCGGGGGCAGATAGACAATCAGCCCCAGCATTTT.

This clonotype appeared many times. The chain recombines TRBV7-2 with TRBJ2-1, with 15 bases that match TRBD2. The trim removed 5 bases at V and 5 bases at J, leaving 1 base unmatched. The CDR3 loop spans 15 amino acids. The germline V gene encodes CDR1 SGHTA and CDR2 FQGNSA. In DNA, the CDR3 is TGTGCCAGCAGCCGGACTAGCGGGGGGGACAATGAGCAGTTCTTC. Amino acid sequence: CASSRTSGGDNEQFF.